This record looks at one T cell receptor beta chain sequence and its context. What this receptor recognizes is not known. No clone much larger than this one lies a single base away; base qualities are absent. According to the germline V gene, CDR1 reads MGHRA and CDR2 reads YSYEKL. From its cysteine to its phenylalanine, the CDR3 spans 14 amino acids. The kept DNA is CDR3 alone, 42 bases in frame from the first base. After removal of 3 bases from V and 4 bases from J, the junction retains 2 bases not matched to a gene. Libraries were made using the immunoSEQ multiplex PCR assay. TCRdb re-hosts the immuneACCESS table, in-frame sequences only. Its copies lack some clones; in the studies checked, an unresolved V gene accounts for under half of them, and the cause for the rest is not known. This sample is represented by roughly 660,000 clones; approximately 88% of them were singletons. The biggest ten clones account for 0.0085% to 0.012% of the sample.

This sample stems from a study of shared T cell receptors in the human thymus (dated by TCRdb to 2020 to 2022). For the wider study: The study examined how self-reactive, shared T-cell receptor alpha chains are generated in the human thymus.

This same sample was also taken into another study, of human thymus T cells. Looking at the second paper: Immunologically healthy infants undergoing open corrective cardiac surgery for congenital heart defects in Finland were used as donors. The thymus tissue came from surgical resects taken out during corrective cardiac surgery. Both the thymic and the peripheral blood repertoires appeared to show biased V and J gene segment usage. According to the related research, thymic TCR repertoires were highly overlapping among unrelated individuals. The study described the TCR alpha and beta repertoires in about eight infant thymus samples and a few matching peripheral blood samples. The cohort included 5 or 6 male and a couple of female infants, with donor ages spanning 7 to 244 days. After being mechanically released from the tissue, thymocytes were kept at -70 degrees C in pellets of about 8.5-30 million cells. A QIAsymphony instrument was used to extract genomic DNA from frozen cell pellets. The immunoSEQ multiplex PCR assay was used to amplify the TCRB and TCRAD loci from a standardized amount of quality-controlled genomic DNA. The amplicons covered the V(D)J region and were long enough to include the CDR3 and to identify the V and J genes. Amplicon sequencing was performed on an Illumina platform through the commercial immunoSEQ service. Primer bias and sequencing errors were corrected as previously described, and TCRAD and TCRB definitions were based on the IMGT database. Repertoires were analysed with immunoSEQ Analyzer 3.0 and VDJTools, covering basic statistics, V/J segment usage, diversity estimates, rarefaction and pairwise overlap. Diversity was estimated using the Chao1, ChaoE, Efron-Thisted, Shannon and inverse Simpson indices, and was also estimated on datasets down-sampled to the size of the smallest sample. Repertoire overlap was determined by strict matching of CDR3 nucleotide sequence, V gene and J gene, and Jaccard-based multidimensional scaling clustering was applied. On average, thymus samples gave 750,000 to 950,000 unique TCRB clonotypes, whereas blood samples gave roughly 86,000.

The V gene is TRBV4-1 and the J gene is TRBJ2-3, and TRBD2 aligns with 9 junction nucleotides. Sequencing was performed on thymocytes. The receptor's source is a boy younger than two with a congenital heart defect. Donor details come from another sample of the same person, matched by shared clones. The CDR3 loop reads CASSQGTSPDTQYF. DNA sequence: TGCGCCAGCAGCCAGGGGACTAGCCCAGATACGCAGTATTTT.